This section outlines one TCR beta chain sequence together with its context. The data stem from a study of OX40 agonist ivuxolimab in advanced cancers. Study-level information: Antecedent anti-PD-1, anti-PD-L1 or anti-CTLA-4 therapy was permissible, with over 35% having received some. Partial responses, seen in three patients, involved one hepatocellular carcinoma and two cutaneous melanomas.

Repertoires were generated with immunoSEQ multiplex PCR, while TCRdb's copy carries only in-frame clones and drops some. The sample lists about 19,000 clones, about 88% seen once, with roughly 50% in the top ten. The sample here was CD4+ or CD8+ T cells sorted from blood, taken in a trial of the OX40 agonist ivuxolimab. The source is an adult with an advanced solid tumor such as melanoma, head and neck, liver or kidney cancer.

The CDR3 DNA follows: TGTGCCAGCAGTTTAGAAGGGAATGAGCAGTTCTTC. Its protein product is CASSLEGNEQFF. This chain uses TRBV27 with TRBJ2-1; no definite D call. The CDR3 has 12 residues. The V gene's germline CDR1 is MNHEY and CDR2 SMNVEV (reference sequence). V was cut by 2 bases and J by 7 bases, with 6 bases left in between.